This T cell receptor (beta chain) was recovered during a study of T cell responses to AZD1222 COVID-19 vaccine. For this clone: The antigen is unknown.

Overall study results and limits: The study sampled repertoires only after the peak T cell response. At study baseline, merely roughly 6 AZD1222 recipients were seropositive.

V lost 10 bases, J lost 9 bases, and 13 bases lay in between. The CDR3 covers 11 residues. Assay used: immunoSEQ multiplex PCR; TCRdb lists only in-frame clones, some missing. The sample yields some 150,000 clones, over 85% seen once. The sequence was obtained from an adult who received the AZD1222 COVID-19 vaccine. The sequencing used peripheral blood, collected 28 days after the second AZD1222 dose. The chain joins TRBV12-3 or TRBV12-4 to TRBJ2-1; D uncertain. In DNA form, the CDR3 reads TGTGCCACCCGATGGAGTGTTGAGCAGTTCTTC. Its translation: CATRWSVEQFF.